The 24 T cell receptor beta chains given below trace back to one sample, sequenced in a study of T cell responses to AZD1222 COVID-19 vaccine. Only in-frame clones appear in the TCRdb table, and some are missing; sequencing was by immunoSEQ multiplex PCR. This table has fewer than 200,000 clones, roughly nine tenths appearing once. This specimen consisted of peripheral blood, obtained on day 0 of AZD1222 vaccination. Every receptor here comes from an adult in good health.

This clone was observed a few times. J is TRBJ1-2 and V is TRBV30; no firm D call. Germline assignment: CDR1 GTSNPN and CDR2 SVGIG (reference sequence). The V gene lost 0 bases and the J gene lost 4 bases, with 18 bases spanning the gap. The CDR3 is 16 amino acids. This chain's CDR3 is CAWSVLRGSRRYGYTF. The CDR3 DNA reads as TGTGCCTGGAGTGTACTTCGTGGCTCCAGGCGCTATGGCTACACCTTC.

CDR3 residues: CASSFTLSYEQYF. The CDR3 DNA reads TGTGCCAGCAGCTTCACCCTTTCTTACGAGCAGTACTTC. The chain is built from TRBV3-1 (or the pseudogene TRBV3-2) and TRBJ2-7; D ambiguous. CDR3 length equals 13 residues. The V end lost 5 bases, the J end lost 4 bases, and 12 bases lay between the germline ends. Germline V gene sequence: CDR1 LGHDT, CDR2 YNNKEL (reference sequence).

The CDR3 is CASSPGPPPYEQYF. The CDR3, as DNA: TGTGCCAGCTCCCCGGGGCCCCCACCCTACGAGCAGTACTTC. The chain joins TRBV28 to TRBJ2-7; D may correspond to TRBD1 or TRBD2 (5 bases each). Germline CDR1 and CDR2: MDHEN and SYDVKM. V lost 8 bases and J 2 bases, leaving 16 bases between the germline ends. CDR3 length: 14 amino acids.

V and J are TRBV20-1 and TRBJ2-1; D gene ambiguous. Per germline, CDR1 DFQATT and CDR2 SNEGSKA (reference sequence). The CDR3 runs to 10 residues. V was cut by 2 bases and J by 13 bases, with 9 bases left in between. CDR3 nucleotide sequence: TGCAGTGCTAGACAGAACAGTCAGTTCTTC. As protein: CSARQNSQFF.

The V call is TRBV28, the J call TRBJ1-5; 9 bases agree with TRBD1. The CDR3 runs to 15 residues. Per the germline V gene, CDR1 is MDHEN and CDR2 is SYDVKM. V lost 6 bases, J lost 3 bases, and 6 bases stayed unmatched. The DNA for the CDR3 is TGTGCCAGCAGAAGAGGGACAGGGAACAATCAGCCCCAGCATTTT. Protein: CASRRGTGNNQPQHF.

There are a few counts of this clone. The chain joins TRBV7-8 to TRBJ2-2; 12 nucleotides align to TRBD2. The CDR3 runs 16 residues. Per the germline V gene, CDR1 is SGHVS and CDR2 is FQNEAQ. Trimming at V came to 1 base and at J to 8 bases, leaving 5 bases not matched to a gene. The CDR3 reads CASSLDGLAGPGELFF. The CDR3 DNA follows: TGTGCCAGCAGCTTAGACGGACTAGCGGGGCCAGGGGAGCTGTTTTTT.

This clone was picked up one time. The genes are TRBV2 and TRBJ1-2; D perhaps matches TRBD1 (6 bases). This CDR3 region has 15 residues. Germline CDR1 is SNHLY and CDR2 is FYNNEI. The V end was cut by 7 bases, the J end by 4 bases, with 19 bases between. CDR3 sequence reads: CASTSAGGEGYGYTF. CDR3 bases: TGTGCCAGCACTTCAGCGGGGGGCGAAGGCTATGGCTACACCTTC.

V is TRBV30 and J is TRBJ1-5, with unresolved D. The CDR3 length is 13 residues. Trimming removed 0 bases at V and 3 bases at J, with 6 bases between. CDR1 is GTSNPN and CDR2 is SVGIG in the germline V gene (reference sequence). The CDR3 loop is CAWSVSNNQPQHF. The CDR3 DNA reads as TGTGCCTGGAGTGTCTCGAACAATCAGCCCCAGCATTTT.

The genes are TRBV19 and TRBJ1-1; D is undetermined. Germline assignment: CDR1 LNHDA and CDR2 SQIVND (reference sequence). Trimming removed 6 bases at V and 1 base at J, with 6 bases between. The CDR3 spans 12 residues. CDR3 sequence: CASRERNTEAFF. The DNA for the CDR3 is TGTGCCAGTAGAGAACGGAACACTGAAGCTTTCTTT.

The chain uses TRBV7-9 and TRBJ2-1; D possibly corresponds to TRBD2 (5 bases). This CDR3 is 14 amino acids long. Germline V lookup: CDR1 SEHNR, CDR2 FQNEAQ (reference sequence). Trimming cost V 7 bases and J 6 bases, with 16 bases left between them. In nucleotides, the CDR3 is TGTGCCAGCACCCTCGGGCTAGCTGGCAATGAGCAGTTCTTC. Its translation is CASTLGLAGNEQFF.

V usage is TRBV2 and J usage is TRBJ2-1, with D tentatively TRBD2 (5 bases). V lost 6 bases and J 4 bases, leaving 16 bases between the germline ends. CDR3 size: 15 residues. The germline CDR1 and CDR2 sequences are SNHLY and FYNNEI. The CDR3 nucleotides are TGTGCCAGCAGGAGAGTTAGCACGGGGTACAATGAGCAGTTCTTC. It encodes CASRRVSTGYNEQFF.

The chain combines TRBV5-8 with TRBJ1-2; possibly TRBD1 for D (6 bases). CDR1 and CDR2 from the germline V gene are SGHTS and YDEGEE. V was trimmed by 3 bases and J by 0 bases, leaving 15 bases between them. The CDR3 runs 16 residues. This CDR3 is CASSYASTGTNYGYTF. In DNA form, the CDR3 reads TGTGCCAGCAGCTACGCGAGTACAGGGACTAACTATGGCTACACCTTC.

The chain combines TRBV19 with TRBJ1-5; D is unresolved. V was pared by 2 bases and J by 4 bases, with 15 bases between. This CDR3 has 16 residues. Per the germline V gene, CDR1 is LNHDA and CDR2 is SQIVND (reference sequence). The CDR3 nucleotides are TGTGCCAGTAGTATATGGGCCGGGAGGTCGAATCAGCCCCAGCATTTT. This sequence encodes CASSIWAGRSNQPQHF.

The chain joins TRBV6-5 to TRBJ1-3, with TRBD1 as a possible D gene (6 bases). Trimming stripped 6 bases from V and 7 bases from J, with 7 bases between. Germline lookup yields CDR1 MNHEY and CDR2 SVGAGI. This CDR3 comprises 11 residues. CDR3 protein: CASRQGNTIYF. In DNA, the CDR3 is TGTGCCAGCAGACAGGGTAACACCATATATTTT.

This clone has a single count. The chain couples TRBV7-9 to TRBJ2-3, with D perhaps given as TRBD1 or TRBD2 (5 bases each). The CDR3 is made up of 15 amino acids. Germline V gene lookup returns CDR1 SEHNR and CDR2 FQNEAQ (reference sequence). V lost 3 bases and J 1 base, leaving 11 bases between the germline ends. The CDR3 sequence is CASSFEGLGTDTQYF. The CDR3 nucleotides read TGTGCCAGCAGCTTTGAGGGGTTAGGCACAGATACGCAGTATTTT.

V is TRBV5-4 and J is TRBJ2-3; 8 bases line up with TRBD1. The CDR3 is 18 residues long. The ends lost 0 bases at V and 4 bases at J; junction bases unmatched: 13. Germline V lookup: CDR1 SGHNT, CDR2 YYREEE (reference sequence). CDR3 sequence (DNA): TGTGCCAGCAGCTTGGAACCGTTCAGGGGGCGTATTGCAGATACGCAGTATTTT. Translated, it gives CASSLEPFRGRIADTQYF.

CDR3 amino acids: CASSSTPQSGYTF. The CDR3 DNA follows: TGTGCCAGCAGTTCCACTCCTCAGAGTGGCTACACCTTC. V usage is TRBV28 and J usage is TRBJ1-2; no clear D gene. V shed 4 bases and J shed 7 bases, with 13 bases lying between them. Germline values: CDR1 MDHEN, CDR2 SYDVKM. The CDR3 spans 13 residues.

The chain combines TRBV7-9 with TRBJ1-2; D unclear. The germline V and J ends were trimmed by 5 bases and 2 bases, with 12 bases remaining between them. The CDR3 totals 14 residues. CDR1 SEHNR and CDR2 FQNEAQ come from the germline V gene (reference sequence). CDR3 loop: CASSGREGNYGYTF. The CDR3 DNA sequence: TGTGCCAGCAGCGGTCGTGAGGGAAACTATGGCTACACCTTC.

This chain connects TRBV18 to TRBJ1-5; 8 bases line up with TRBD1. CDR1 is KGHSH and CDR2 is LQKENI in the germline V gene. The trim removed 5 bases at V and 4 bases at J, leaving 10 bases unmatched. The CDR3 consists of 16 residues. As DNA, the CDR3 is TGTGCCAGCTCATCCGGACAGGGAAGGCAAAATCAGCCCCAGCATTTT. It specifies CASSSGQGRQNQPQHF.

J is TRBJ2-3 and V is TRBV29-1; TRBD1 is a possible D gene (5 bases). This CDR3 region has 13 residues. Germline-derived CDR1 and CDR2 are SQVTM and ANQGSEA. Between the trimmed V and J ends, which lost 5 bases and 2 bases, there was a span of 11 bases. The CDR3 DNA is TGCAGCGTTTCGACAGCCCTCACAGATACGCAGTATTTT. Encoded protein: CSVSTALTDTQYF.

The CDR3 DNA follows: TGTGCCTGGGCTAGTCTGGAACGCTACACCTTC. Translation gives CAWASLERYTF. The V gene is TRBV30, the J gene TRBJ1-2; no definite D call. Germline lookup yields CDR1 GTSNPN and CDR2 SVGIG (reference sequence). Between the trimmed V and J ends, which lost 5 bases and 9 bases, there was a span of 13 bases. The CDR3 is 11 residues long. The complete variable domain, with remaining parts taken from reference TRBV30 and TRBJ1-2, reads SQTIHQWPATLVQPVGSPLSLECTVEGTSNPNLYWYRQAAGRGLQLLFYSVGIGQISSEVPQNLSASRPQDRQFILSSKKLLLSDSGFYLCAWASLERYTFGSGTRLTVV.

V gene TRBV6-2 or TRBV6-3 combines with J gene TRBJ2-5; 9 nucleotides line up with TRBD2. The CDR3 has 17 amino acids. V was pared by 6 bases and J by 2 bases, with 13 bases of the junction left unmatched. In germline, CDR1 is MNHEY, CDR2 SVGEGT. The CDR3 DNA follows: TGTGCCAGCAGCAAATCGACTAGCGGATACATTCAAGAGACCCAGTACTTC. Its translation is CASSKSTSGYIQETQYF.

In its sample, this clone was seen once. The V gene is TRBV28, the J gene TRBJ1-5, with TRBD1 as a possible D gene (6 bases). Deletions cut 6 bases from V and 7 bases from J, with 25 bases between. CDR3 length: 17 residues. The germline V gene encodes CDR1 MDHEN and CDR2 SYDVKM. CDR3 loop: CASRQGGGGIEAQPQHF. DNA of the CDR3: TGTGCCAGCAGGCAGGGCGGAGGGGGGATCGAAGCCCAGCCCCAGCATTTT.

Many counts were recorded for this clone. The V call is TRBV6-4, the J call TRBJ1-2; 8 bases are shared with TRBD1. Germline V gene lookup returns CDR1 MRHNA and CDR2 SNTAGT. The CDR3 runs to 13 residues. V gave up 4 bases and J gave up 6 bases; unmatched junction bases: 4. The CDR3 DNA follows: TGTGCCAGCAGTGCGACAGGGGTCGATGGCTACACCTTC. It encodes CASSATGVDGYTF.